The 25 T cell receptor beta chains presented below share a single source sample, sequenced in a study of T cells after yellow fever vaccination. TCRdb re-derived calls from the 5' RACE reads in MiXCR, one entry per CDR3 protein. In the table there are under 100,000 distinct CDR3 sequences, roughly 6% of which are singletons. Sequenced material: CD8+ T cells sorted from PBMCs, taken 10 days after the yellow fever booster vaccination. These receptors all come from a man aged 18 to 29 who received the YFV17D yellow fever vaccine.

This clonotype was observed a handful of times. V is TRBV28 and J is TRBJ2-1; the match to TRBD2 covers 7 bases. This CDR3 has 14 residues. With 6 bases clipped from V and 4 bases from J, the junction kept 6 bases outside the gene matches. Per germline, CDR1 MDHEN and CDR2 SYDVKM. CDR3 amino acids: CASRRLADYNEQFF. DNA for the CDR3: TGTGCCAGCAGGCGTCTAGCGGATTACAATGAGCAGTTCTTC. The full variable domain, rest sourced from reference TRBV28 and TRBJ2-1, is DVKVTQSSRYLVKRTGEKVFLECVQDMDHENMFWYRQDPGLGLRLIYFSYDVKMKEKGDIPEGYSVSREKKERFSLILESASTNQTSMYLCASRRLADYNEQFFGPGTRLTVL.

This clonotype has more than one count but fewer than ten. CDR3 DNA sequence: TGTGCCAGTAGTATTTCTGGGGTGAACACTGAAGCTTTCTTT. Protein product: CASSISGVNTEAFF. The V and J genes are TRBV19 and TRBJ1-1; no reliable D call. CDR3 length: 14 residues. V lost 3 bases to trimming and J lost 0 bases, with 8 bases between them. The germline gives CDR1 LNHDA, CDR2 SQIVND (reference sequence).

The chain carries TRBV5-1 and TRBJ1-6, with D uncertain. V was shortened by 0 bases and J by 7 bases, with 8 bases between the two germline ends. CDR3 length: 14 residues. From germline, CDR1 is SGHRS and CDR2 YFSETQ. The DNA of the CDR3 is TGCGCCAGCAGCTTGGTACAGCTCAATTCACCCCTCCACTTT. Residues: CASSLVQLNSPLHF.

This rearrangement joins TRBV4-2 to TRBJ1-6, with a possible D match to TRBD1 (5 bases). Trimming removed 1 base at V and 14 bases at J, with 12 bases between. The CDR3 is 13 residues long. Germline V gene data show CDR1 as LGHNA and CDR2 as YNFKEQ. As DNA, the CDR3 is TGTGCCAGCAGCCAAGGCGGGGGAGCGGCCCTCCACTTT. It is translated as CASSQGGGAALHF.

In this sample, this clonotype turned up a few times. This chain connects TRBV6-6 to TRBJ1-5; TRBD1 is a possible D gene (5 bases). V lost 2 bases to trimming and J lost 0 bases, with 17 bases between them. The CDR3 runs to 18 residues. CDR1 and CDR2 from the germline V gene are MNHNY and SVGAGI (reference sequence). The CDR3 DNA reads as TGTGCCAGCAGTTACAGGTATCTGGGACCCTATAGCAATCAGCCCCAGCATTTT. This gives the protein CASSYRYLGPYSNQPQHF.

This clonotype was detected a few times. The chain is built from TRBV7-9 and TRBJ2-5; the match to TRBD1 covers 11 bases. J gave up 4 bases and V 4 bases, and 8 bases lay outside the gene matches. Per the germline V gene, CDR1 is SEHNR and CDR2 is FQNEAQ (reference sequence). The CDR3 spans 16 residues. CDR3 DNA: TGTGCCAGCAGCTATCACCTGGACAGGGGGCGAGAGACCCAGTACTTC. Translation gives CASSYHLDRGRETQYF.

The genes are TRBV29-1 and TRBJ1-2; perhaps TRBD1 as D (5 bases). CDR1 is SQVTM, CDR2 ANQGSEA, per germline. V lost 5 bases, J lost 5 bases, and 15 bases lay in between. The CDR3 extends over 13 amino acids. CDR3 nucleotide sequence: TGCAGCGTTCAATTCGGCAGGGCGTATGGCTACACCTTC. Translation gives CSVQFGRAYGYTF. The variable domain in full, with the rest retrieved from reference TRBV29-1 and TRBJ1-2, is SAVISQKPSRDICQRGTSLTIQCQVDSQVTMMFWYRQQPGQSLTLIATANQGSEATYESGFVIDKFPISRPNLTFSTLTVSNMSPEDSSIYLCSVQFGRAYGYTFGSGTRLTVV.

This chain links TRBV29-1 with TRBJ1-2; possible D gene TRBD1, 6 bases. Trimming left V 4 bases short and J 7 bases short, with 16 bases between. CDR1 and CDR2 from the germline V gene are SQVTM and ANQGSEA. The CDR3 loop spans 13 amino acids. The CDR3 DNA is TGCAGCGTTGGGAACAGGGAGGGCCGTGGCTACACCTTC. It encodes CSVGNREGRGYTF.

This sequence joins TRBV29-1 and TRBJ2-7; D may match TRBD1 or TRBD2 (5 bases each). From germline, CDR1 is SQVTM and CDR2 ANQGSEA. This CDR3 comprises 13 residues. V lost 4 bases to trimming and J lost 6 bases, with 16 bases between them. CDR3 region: CSVGGTSLREQYF. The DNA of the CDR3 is TGCAGCGTTGGGGGGACGTCCTTACGCGAGCAGTACTTC.

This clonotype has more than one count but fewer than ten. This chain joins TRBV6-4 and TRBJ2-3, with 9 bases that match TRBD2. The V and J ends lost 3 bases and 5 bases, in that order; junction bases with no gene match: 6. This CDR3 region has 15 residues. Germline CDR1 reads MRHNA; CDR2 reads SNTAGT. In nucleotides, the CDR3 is TGTGCCAGCAGTGAGCTAGCGGGGCATCTAGATACGCAGTATTTT. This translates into CASSELAGHLDTQYF.

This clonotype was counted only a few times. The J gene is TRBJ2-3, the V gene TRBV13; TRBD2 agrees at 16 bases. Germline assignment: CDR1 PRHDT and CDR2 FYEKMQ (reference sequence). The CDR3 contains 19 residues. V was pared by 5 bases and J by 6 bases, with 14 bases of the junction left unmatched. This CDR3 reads CASSHGTSGGATQRDTQYF. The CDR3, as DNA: TGTGCCAGCAGCCACGGGACTAGCGGGGGGGCCACTCAGAGGGATACGCAGTATTTT. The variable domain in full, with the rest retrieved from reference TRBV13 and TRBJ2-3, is AAGVIQSPRHLIKEKRETATLKCYPIPRHDTVYWYQQGPGQDPQFLISFYEKMQSDKGSIPDRFSAQQFSDYHSELNMSSLELGDSALYFCASSHGTSGGATQRDTQYFGPGTRLTVL.

The CDR3 protein is CASSLSGTVTQYF. DNA of the CDR3: TGTGCCAGCAGCCTTAGCGGCACGGTGACCCAGTACTTC. This chain joins TRBV7-6 and TRBJ2-5; weak D call: TRBD2 (6 bases). The CDR3 runs 13 residues. The V end lost 5 bases, the J end lost 7 bases, and 14 bases lay between the germline ends. Per the germline V gene, CDR1 is SGHVS and CDR2 is FNYEAQ.

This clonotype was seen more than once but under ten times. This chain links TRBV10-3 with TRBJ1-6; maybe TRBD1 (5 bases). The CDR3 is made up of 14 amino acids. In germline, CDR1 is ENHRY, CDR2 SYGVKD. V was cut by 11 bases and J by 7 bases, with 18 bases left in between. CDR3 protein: CAVCPGPPNSPLHF. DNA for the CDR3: TGTGCCGTCTGTCCGGGACCGCCGAATTCACCCCTCCACTTT.

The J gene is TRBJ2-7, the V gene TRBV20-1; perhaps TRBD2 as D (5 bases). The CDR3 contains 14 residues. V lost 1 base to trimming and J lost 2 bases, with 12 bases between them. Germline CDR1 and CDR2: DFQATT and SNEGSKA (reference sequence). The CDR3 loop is CSARGPAVTYEQYF. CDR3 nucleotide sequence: TGCAGTGCTAGAGGCCCAGCGGTCACCTACGAGCAGTACTTC.

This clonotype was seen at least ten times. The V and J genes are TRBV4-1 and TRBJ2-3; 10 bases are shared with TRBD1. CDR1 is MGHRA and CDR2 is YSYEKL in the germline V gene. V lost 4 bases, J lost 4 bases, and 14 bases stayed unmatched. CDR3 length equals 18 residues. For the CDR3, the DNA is TGCGCCAGCAGCCCTACGTCGGGACAGGGGCCTATCGCAGATACGCAGTATTTT. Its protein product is CASSPTSGQGPIADTQYF.

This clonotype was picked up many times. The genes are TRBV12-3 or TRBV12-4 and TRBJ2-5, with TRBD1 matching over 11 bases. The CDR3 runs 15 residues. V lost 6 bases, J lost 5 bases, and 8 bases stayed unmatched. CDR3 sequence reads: CASSLGGTGGETQYF. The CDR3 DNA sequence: TGTGCCAGCAGCCTCGGCGGGACAGGGGGTGAGACCCAGTACTTC.

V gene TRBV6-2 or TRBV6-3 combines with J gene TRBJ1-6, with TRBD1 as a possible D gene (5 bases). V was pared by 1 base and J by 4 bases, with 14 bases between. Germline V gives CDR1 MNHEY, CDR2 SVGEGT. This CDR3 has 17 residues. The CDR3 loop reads CASSYYPPQEYNSPLHF. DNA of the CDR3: TGTGCCAGCAGTTACTACCCCCCACAGGAATATAATTCACCCCTCCACTTT.

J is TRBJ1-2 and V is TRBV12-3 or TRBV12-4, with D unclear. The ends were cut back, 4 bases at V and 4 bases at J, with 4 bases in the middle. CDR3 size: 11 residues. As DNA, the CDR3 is TGTGCCAGCAGTTACCTCTATGGCTACACCTTC. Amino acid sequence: CASSYLYGYTF.

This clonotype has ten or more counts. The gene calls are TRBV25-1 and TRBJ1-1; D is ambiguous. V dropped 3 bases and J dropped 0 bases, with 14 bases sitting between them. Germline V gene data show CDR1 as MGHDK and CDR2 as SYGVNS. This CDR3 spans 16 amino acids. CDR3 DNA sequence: TGTGCCAGCAGTGACCCCGCGTTCTTCATGAACACTGAAGCTTTCTTT. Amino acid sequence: CASSDPAFFMNTEAFF. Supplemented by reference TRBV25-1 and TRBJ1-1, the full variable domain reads EADIYQTPRYLVIGTGKKITLECSQTMGHDKMYWYQQDPGMELHLIHYSYGVNSTEKGDLSSESTVSRIRTEHFPLTLESARPSHTSQYLCASSDPAFFMNTEAFFGQGTRLTVV.

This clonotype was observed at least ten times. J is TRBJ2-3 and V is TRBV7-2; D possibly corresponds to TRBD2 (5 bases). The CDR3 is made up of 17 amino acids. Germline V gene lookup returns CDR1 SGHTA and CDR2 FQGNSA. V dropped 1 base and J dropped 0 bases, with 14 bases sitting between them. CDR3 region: CASSLVEVYSSTDTQYF. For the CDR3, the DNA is TGTGCCAGCAGCTTAGTGGAGGTCTATTCAAGCACAGATACGCAGTATTTT.

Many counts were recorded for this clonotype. CDR3 sequence: CATRPGTLITDTQYF. The CDR3, as DNA: TGTGCCACCAGGCCTGGGACCCTGATCACAGATACGCAGTATTTT. The V and J genes are TRBV12-3 or TRBV12-4 and TRBJ2-3; D possibly uses TRBD1 or TRBD2 (5 bases each). V was cut by 10 bases and J by 2 bases, with 19 bases left in between. There are 15 residues in the CDR3.

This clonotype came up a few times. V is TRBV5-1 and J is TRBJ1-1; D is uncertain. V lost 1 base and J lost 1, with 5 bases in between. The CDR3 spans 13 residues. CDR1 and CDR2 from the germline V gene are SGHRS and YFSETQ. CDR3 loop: CASSLPENTEAFF. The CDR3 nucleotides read TGCGCCAGCAGCTTGCCAGAGAACACTGAAGCTTTCTTT.

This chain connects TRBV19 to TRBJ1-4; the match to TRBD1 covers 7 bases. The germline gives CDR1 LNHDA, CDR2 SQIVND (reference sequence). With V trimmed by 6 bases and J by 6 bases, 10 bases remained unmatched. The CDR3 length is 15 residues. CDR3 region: CASRSRGGADEKLFF. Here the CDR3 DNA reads TGTGCCAGTAGATCGAGAGGGGGCGCAGATGAAAAACTGTTTTTT.

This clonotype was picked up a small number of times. CDR3 protein: CASSQGGRGNSYGYTF. The CDR3 bases are TGTGCCAGCAGCCAAGGGGGAAGGGGGAATAGCTATGGCTACACCTTC. The rearrangement uses TRBV4-2 and TRBJ1-2; D possibly corresponds to TRBD1 (6 bases). V was clipped by 1 base and J by 4 bases, with 16 bases between them. The CDR3 is 16 residues long. Germline CDR1 reads LGHNA; CDR2 reads YNFKEQ.

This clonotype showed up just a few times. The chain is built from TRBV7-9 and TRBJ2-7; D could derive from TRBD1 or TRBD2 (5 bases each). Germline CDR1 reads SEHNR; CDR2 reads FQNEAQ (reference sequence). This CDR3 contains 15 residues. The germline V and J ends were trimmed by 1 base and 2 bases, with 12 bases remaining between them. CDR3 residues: CASSLEGTGTYEQYF. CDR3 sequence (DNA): TGTGCCAGCAGCTTAGAAGGGACCGGGACCTACGAGCAGTACTTC.